Below are 17 T cell receptor beta chains sequenced from a single sample in a study of circulating CD8 cells and anti-PD-1 response in melanoma. The QIAseq Immune Repertoire TCR panel built the libraries from approximately 16 ng of total RNA. Using its own MiXCR run on the reads, TCRdb lists one record per CDR3 protein. The data contain some 750 distinct CDR3 sequences, roughly 7% of them singletons. Four subsets defined by PD-1 and/or TIGIT were sorted from live CD3+CD8+TCRalphabeta+ cells. Sample: CD8+ T cells from PBMCs, taken at baseline or after one month of anti-PD-1 therapy (not recorded which). All receptors come from a human donor with melanoma.

By its share, this clonotype is large (0.1 to 1%). The V gene is TRBV20-1, the J gene TRBJ1-6; D call uncertain. The V end lost 0 bases, the J end lost 10 bases, and 4 bases lay between the germline ends. Germline V gene lookup returns CDR1 DFQATT and CDR2 SNEGSKA (reference sequence). There are 11 residues in the CDR3. In DNA, the CDR3 is TGCAGTGCTAGAGACGGATCACCCCTCCACTTT. Translated, it gives CSARDGSPLHF.

Relative to its sample, this clonotype is large. The chain carries TRBV2 and TRBJ2-3; the D gene is possibly TRBD2 (6 bases). Germline CDR1 and CDR2: SNHLY and FYNNEI. CDR3 length: 14 amino acids. V dropped 7 bases and J dropped 2 bases, with 13 bases sitting between them. The CDR3 is CASKVAENTDTQYF. The DNA of the CDR3 is TGTGCCAGCAAGGTAGCGGAGAACACAGATACGCAGTATTTT.

This clonotype is deemed large. V gene TRBV4-1 combines with J gene TRBJ2-1; unclear D gene. V was cut by 1 base and J by 1 base, with 8 bases left in between. From germline, CDR1 is MGHRA and CDR2 YSYEKL. This CDR3 has 15 residues. CDR3 residues: CASSQGPRSYNEQFF. For the CDR3, the DNA is TGCGCCAGCAGCCAAGGACCGAGATCCTACAATGAGCAGTTCTTC.

This clonotype counts as large (0.1 to 1%). V gene TRBV28 combines with J gene TRBJ2-1; D is unresolved. Germline loops: CDR1 MDHEN, CDR2 SYDVKM. This CDR3 has 13 residues. V was pared by 8 bases and J by 4 bases, with 12 bases between. The CDR3 nucleotides are TGTGCCAGCTCCCCCGACTTGTACAATGAGCAGTTCTTC. Residues: CASSPDLYNEQFF.

This clonotype is classed as medium-sized (0.01 to 0.1%). V gene TRBV7-9 combines with J gene TRBJ2-1; perhaps TRBD1 as D (7 bases). There are 15 residues in the CDR3. The ends were cut back, 0 bases at V and 3 bases at J, with 9 bases in the middle. CDR1 and CDR2 from the germline V gene are SEHNR and FQNEAQ (reference sequence). CDR3 amino acids: CASSLARGVYNEQFF. Here the CDR3 DNA reads TGTGCCAGCAGCTTAGCCAGGGGGGTCTACAATGAGCAGTTCTTC.

In this sample, this clonotype is medium-sized. The chain employs TRBV29-1 and TRBJ1-2, with D perhaps matching TRBD1 (6 bases). The germline V gene encodes CDR1 SQVTM and CDR2 ANQGSEA. Between the trimmed V and J ends, which lost 3 bases and 4 bases, there was a span of 12 bases. The CDR3 consists of 13 residues. CDR3 protein: CSVDTGRSYGYTF. DNA of the CDR3: TGCAGCGTTGATACAGGGAGGAGCTATGGCTACACCTTC. The full variable domain, in which reference TRBV29-1 and TRBJ1-2 provide the parts outside the CDR3, is SAVISQKPSRDICQRGTSLTIQCQVDSQVTMMFWYRQQPGQSLTLIATANQGSEATYESGFVIDKFPISRPNLTFSTLTVSNMSPEDSSIYLCSVDTGRSYGYTFGSGTRLTVV.

By its share, this clonotype is large (0.1 to 1%). J is TRBJ2-3 and V is TRBV9, with 11 bases aligning to TRBD2. Unmatched junction bases numbered 0, after V lost 0 bases and J lost 3 bases. CDR1 is SGDLS, CDR2 YYNGEE, per germline. The CDR3 loop spans 15 amino acids. The CDR3: CASSVGTSGTDTQYF. CDR3 in DNA: TGTGCCAGCAGCGTAGGGACTAGCGGGACAGATACGCAGTATTTT.

This clonotype is judged large. The CDR3 region is CSVEGQNTEAFF. The CDR3 region has the DNA TGCAGCGTTGAGGGGCAGAACACTGAAGCTTTCTTT. V and J are TRBV29-1 and TRBJ1-1, with a weak D call TRBD1 (5 bases). The germline V gene encodes CDR1 SQVTM and CDR2 ANQGSEA. The V and J ends lost 3 bases and 1 base respectively, with 6 bases between them. The CDR3 has 12 residues.

The chain is built from TRBV7-2 and TRBJ2-1, with TRBD1 matching 8 bases. The V segment lost 1 base and the J segment 5 bases; nucleotides outside the gene matches: 7. Germline loops: CDR1 SGHTA, CDR2 FQGNSA. CDR3 length: 16 residues. In DNA form, the CDR3 reads TGTGCCAGCAGCTTAGGGCAGGGGGCCGATGACAATGAGCAGTTCTTC. It specifies CASSLGQGADDNEQFF.

This clonotype ranks as large. This chain joins TRBV12-5 and TRBJ2-5; unclear D gene. Germline V gene data show CDR1 as LGHNT and CDR2 as FRNRAP. V was trimmed by 7 bases and J by 2 bases, leaving 14 bases between them. The CDR3 has 14 amino acids. Written as DNA, the CDR3 is TGTGCTAGTGCCGCCGTGGACGGACAAGAGACCCAGTACTTC. It codes for CASAAVDGQETQYF.

By its share, this clonotype is large. This chain connects TRBV28 to TRBJ2-3; 12 bases line up with TRBD2. CDR3 length equals 15 residues. With V trimmed by 5 bases and J by 4 bases, 4 bases remained unmatched. Germline CDR1 MDHEN, CDR2 SYDVKM. CDR3 protein: CASSRTSGTADTQYF. CDR3 nucleotides: TGTGCCAGCAGTCGGACTAGCGGGACAGCAGATACGCAGTATTTT.

Sample share makes this clonotype large (0.1 to 1%). CDR3 protein: CASSGSSSGSSQETQYF. Written as DNA, the CDR3 is TGTGCCAGCAGTGGGTCGTCTAGCGGGAGCTCCCAAGAGACCCAGTACTTC. The chain recombines TRBV2 with TRBJ2-5; 10 bases line up with TRBD2. V lost 4 bases to trimming and J lost 1 base; unmatched junction nucleotides: 9. Germline values: CDR1 SNHLY, CDR2 FYNNEI. This CDR3 is built from 17 residues.

This clonotype counts as medium-sized. V and J are TRBV20-1 and TRBJ1-1, with D uncertain. The CDR3 consists of 13 residues. Trimming took 0 bases from V and 3 from J, leaving 8 bases between them. Germline lookup yields CDR1 DFQATT and CDR2 SNEGSKA (reference sequence). CDR3 sequence reads: CSARDGLDTEAFF. Written as DNA, the CDR3 is TGCAGTGCTAGAGATGGCCTGGACACTGAAGCTTTCTTT.

By sample fraction, this clonotype is large. The chain combines TRBV9 with TRBJ2-3, with 14 bases that match TRBD2. The CDR3 runs 18 residues. The V and J ends lost 3 bases and 3 bases, in that order; junction bases with no gene match: 9. The V gene's germline CDR1 is SGDLS and CDR2 YYNGEE. The DNA of the CDR3 is TGTGCCAGCAGCGCCGCCGGGACTAGCGGGGGTTTGACAGATACGCAGTATTTT. It encodes CASSAAGTSGGLTDTQYF.

In its sample, this clonotype ranks as large. The chain joins TRBV19 to TRBJ1-1; D might be TRBD1 (6 bases). Trimming removed 3 bases at V and 1 base at J, with 12 bases between. The CDR3 is 15 amino acids. The germline CDR1 and CDR2 sequences are LNHDA and SQIVND (reference sequence). CDR3 sequence reads: CASSILTTGNTEAFF. The CDR3 DNA is TGTGCCAGTAGTATCCTTACGACAGGGAACACTGAAGCTTTCTTT.

By share, this clonotype counts as medium-sized. V usage is TRBV19 and J usage is TRBJ2-2; D is undetermined. The germline V and J ends were trimmed by 5 bases and 3 bases, with 13 bases remaining between them. Germline V gene sequence: CDR1 LNHDA, CDR2 SQIVND (reference sequence). This CDR3 region has 15 residues. CDR3 residues: CASSEQIKYTGELFF. The CDR3 DNA reads as TGTGCCAGTAGTGAACAAATTAAGTACACCGGGGAGCTGTTTTTT.

V and J are TRBV19 and TRBJ2-1, with no clear D. Germline CDR1 LNHDA, CDR2 SQIVND (reference sequence). The V gene lost 6 bases and the J gene lost 6 bases, with 9 bases spanning the gap. This CDR3 is 12 amino acids long. CDR3 nucleotide sequence: TGTGCCAGTAGGGAAGGGATCAATGAGCAGTTCTTC. Its translation: CASREGINEQFF.